This is a list of T cell receptor beta chains from one sample in a study of T cells in localized non-small cell lung cancer. Sequencing used immunoSEQ multiplex PCR; TCRdb keeps in-frame clones, though not all of them. Among 40,000 or so clones listed, more than 65% were seen once. The input for sequencing was peripheral blood, taken before any cancer treatment. The receptor set was obtained from a male donor aged 60 or over with stage III squamous cell lung carcinoma. The CDR3 runs from the conserved cysteine through the conserved F or W. The D gene is left open where the match is weak. Some rows have no size entry. The others give once, few or many, or a class for an expanded clone.

>TRBJ2-2|.|TRBV19|.
CASSSRLTGAGNTGELFF
TGTGCCAGTAGTTCCCGTTTAACAGGGGCGGGAAACACCGGGGAGCTGTTTTTT
>TRBJ1-6|.|TRBV14|.
CASSHGSSYNSPLHF
TGTGCCAGCAGCCACGGGAGCTCCTATAATTCACCCCTCCACTTT
>TRBJ1-3|.|TRBV11-2|.
CASSLGSTGNTIYF
TGTGCCAGCAGCTTAGGCAGTACTGGAAACACCATATATTTT
>TRBJ2-7|.|TRBV5-1|.
CASSLGGSDTYEQYF
TGCGCCAGCAGCTTGGGAGGGAGCGATACCTACGAGCAGTACTTC
>TRBJ2-1|once|TRBV5-1|TRBD2
CASSFEGGGPRNEQFF
TGCGCCAGCAGCTTTGAGGGCGGGGGGCCCCGCAATGAGCAGTTCTTC
>TRBJ1-2|.|TRBV18|TRBD1
CASSPGTGSLAYGYTF
TGTGCCAGCTCACCTGGGACAGGGTCCCTTGCCTATGGCTACACCTTC
>TRBJ1-1|.|TRBV10-3|.
CAGGPGTEAFF
TGTGCCGGCGGCCCGGGTACTGAAGCTTTCTTT
>TRBJ1-1|few|TRBV6-1|.
CASRDRGTEDTEAFF
TGTGCCAGCAGGGACAGAGGAACGGAGGACACTGAAGCTTTCTTT
>TRBJ1-6|.|TRBV5-4|TRBD1
CASSLAAGGNNSPLHF
TGTGCCAGCAGCTTGGCCGCAGGGGGGAATAATTCACCCCTCCACTTT
>TRBJ2-1|.|TRBV19|TRBD2
CASSNWGTSGMYEQFF
TGTGCCAGTAGTAATTGGGGGACTAGCGGGATGTATGAGCAGTTCTTC
>TRBJ2-7|.|TRBV9|TRBD1
CASSSRGQDEQYF
TGTGCCAGCAGCTCCCGAGGACAGGACGAGCAGTACTTC
>TRBJ1-1|.|TRBV30|.
CAWSPLDGAFF
TGTGCCTGGAGCCCCCTTGACGGAGCTTTCTTT
>TRBJ1-4|.|TRBV19|TRBD1
CASSIRRGQGGEKLFF
TGTGCCAGTAGTATTAGGCGTGGACAGGGAGGAGAAAAACTGTTTTTT
>TRBJ1-5|.|TRBV25-1|TRBD1
CASSGTGQGAQPQHF
TGTGCCAGCAGTGGGACAGGACAGGGGGCACAGCCCCAGCATTTT
>TRBJ2-5|.|TRBV5-6|.
CASSLRETQYF
TGTGCCAGCAGCTTAAGAGAGACCCAGTACTTC
>TRBJ1-1|few|TRBV2|.
CASSARSTEAFF
TGTGCCAGCAGTGCTAGAAGCACTGAAGCTTTCTTT
>TRBJ2-5|.|TRBV25-1|.
CASSEYGKFSSQETQYF
TGTGCCAGCAGTGAATATGGTAAATTTAGCAGCCAAGAGACCCAGTACTTC
>TRBJ2-7|.|TRBV10-3|TRBD1
CAITADRMGEQYF
TGTGCCATCACCGCGGACAGGATGGGCGAGCAGTACTTC
>TRBJ2-4|.|TRBV6-1|.
CASSANAKNIQYF
TGTGCCAGCAGTGCCAATGCCAAAAACATTCAGTACTTC
>TRBJ1-5|.|TRBV5-1|TRBD1
CASSRDREHQPQHF
TGCGCCAGCAGTCGGGACAGGGAACATCAGCCCCAGCATTTT
>TRBJ2-1|.|TRBV7-2|.
CASSFSGSSYNEQFF
TGTGCCAGCAGCTTCTCAGGGAGCTCCTACAATGAGCAGTTCTTC
>TRBJ2-1|.|TRBV19|TRBD1
CASSIGQGYNEQFF
TGTGCCAGTAGTATAGGACAGGGGTACAATGAGCAGTTCTTC
>TRBJ2-1|.|TRBV6-5|.
CASSYYRTTNEQFF
TGTGCCAGCAGTTACTATCGGACTACCAATGAGCAGTTCTTC
>TRBJ2-7|.|TRBV7-9|.
CASSLVGASYEQYF
TGTGCCAGCAGCTTAGTGGGGGCCTCCTACGAGCAGTACTTC
>TRBJ2-1|.|TRBV4-2|.
CASSQDRKNEQFF
TGTGCCAGCAGCCAAGACAGAAAGAATGAGCAGTTCTTC
>TRBJ2-7|.|TRBV7-6|TRBD2
CASSPGLAGGQEQYF
TGTGCCAGCAGCCCAGGACTAGCGGGAGGGCAGGAGCAGTACTTC
>TRBJ1-4|once|TRBV6-5|.
CASSFAGVNEKLFF
TGTGCCAGCAGTTTCGCGGGCGTTAATGAAAAACTGTTTTTT
>TRBJ2-1|.|TRBV11-2|.
CASSLGGGLNEQFF
TGTGCCAGCAGCTTAGGGGGGGGCCTCAATGAGCAGTTCTTC
>TRBJ1-3|.|TRBV19|.
CASRNLGQSSGNTIYF
TGTGCCAGTAGAAATTTAGGACAGAGCTCTGGAAACACCATATATTTT
>TRBJ2-3|.|TRBV7-2|TRBD2
CASSLVSGSMTDTQYF
TGTGCCAGCAGCTTAGTCAGCGGGAGTATGACAGATACGCAGTATTTT